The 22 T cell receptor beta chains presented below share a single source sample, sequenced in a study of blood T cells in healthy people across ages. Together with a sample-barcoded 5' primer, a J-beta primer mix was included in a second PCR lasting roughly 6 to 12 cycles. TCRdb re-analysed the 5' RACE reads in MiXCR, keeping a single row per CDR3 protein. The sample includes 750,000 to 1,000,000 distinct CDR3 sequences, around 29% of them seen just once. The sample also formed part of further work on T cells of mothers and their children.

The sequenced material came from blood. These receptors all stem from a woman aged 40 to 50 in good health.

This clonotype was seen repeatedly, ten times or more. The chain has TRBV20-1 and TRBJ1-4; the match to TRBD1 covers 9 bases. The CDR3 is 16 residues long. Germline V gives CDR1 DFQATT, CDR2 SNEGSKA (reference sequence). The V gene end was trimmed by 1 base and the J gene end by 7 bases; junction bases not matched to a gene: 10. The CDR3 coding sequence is TGCAGTGCTAGAGGCCCCGACAGGGGGTCGGGTGAAAAACTGTTTTTT. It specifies CSARGPDRGSGEKLFF.

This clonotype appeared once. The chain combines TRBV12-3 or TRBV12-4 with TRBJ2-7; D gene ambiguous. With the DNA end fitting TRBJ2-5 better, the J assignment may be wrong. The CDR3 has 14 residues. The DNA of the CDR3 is TGTGCCAGCAGTTACCGTAGGGATCGAGAGACCCAGTACTTC. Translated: CASSYRRDRETQYF.

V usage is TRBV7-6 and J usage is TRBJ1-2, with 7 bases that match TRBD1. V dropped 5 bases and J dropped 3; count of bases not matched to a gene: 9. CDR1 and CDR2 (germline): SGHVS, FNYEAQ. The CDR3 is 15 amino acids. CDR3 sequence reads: CASSPRGLRDYGYTF. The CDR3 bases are TGTGCCAGCAGCCCGAGGGGGCTAAGGGACTATGGCTACACCTTC.

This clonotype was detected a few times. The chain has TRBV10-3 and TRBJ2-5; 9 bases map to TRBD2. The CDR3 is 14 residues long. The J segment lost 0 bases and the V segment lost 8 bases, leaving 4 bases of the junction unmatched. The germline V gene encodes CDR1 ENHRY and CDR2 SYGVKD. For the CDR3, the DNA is TGTGCCATCCGGGCTAGCGGGAACCAAGAGACCCAGTACTTC. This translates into CAIRASGNQETQYF.

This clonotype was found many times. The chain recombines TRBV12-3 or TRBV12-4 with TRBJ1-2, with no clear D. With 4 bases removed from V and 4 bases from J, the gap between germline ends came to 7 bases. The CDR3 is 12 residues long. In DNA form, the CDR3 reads TGTGCCAGCAGTTCGACGGGCTATGGCTACACCTTC. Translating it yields CASSSTGYGYTF.

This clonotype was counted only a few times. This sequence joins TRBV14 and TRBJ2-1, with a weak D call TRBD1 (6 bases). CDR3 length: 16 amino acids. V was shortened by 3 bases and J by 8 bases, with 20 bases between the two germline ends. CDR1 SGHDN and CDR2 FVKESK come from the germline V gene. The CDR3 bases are TGTGCCAGCAGCCATAGGACAGCTCTACCAAGGGATGAGCAGTTCTTC. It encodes CASSHRTALPRDEQFF.

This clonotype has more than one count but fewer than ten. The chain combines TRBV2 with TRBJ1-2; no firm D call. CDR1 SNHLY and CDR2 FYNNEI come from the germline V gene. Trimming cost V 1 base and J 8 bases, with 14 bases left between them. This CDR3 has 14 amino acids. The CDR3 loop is CASSEVGQARGYTF. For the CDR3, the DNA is TGTGCCAGCAGTGAAGTTGGCCAGGCCAGGGGCTACACCTTC.

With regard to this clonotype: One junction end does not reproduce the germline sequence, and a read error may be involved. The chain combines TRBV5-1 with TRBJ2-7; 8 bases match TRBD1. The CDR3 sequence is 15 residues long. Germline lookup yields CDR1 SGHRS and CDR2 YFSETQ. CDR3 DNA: TGCACCAGCAGCCAATCCGCGACAGGGGTCTACGAGCAGTACTTC. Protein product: CTSSQSATGVYEQYF.

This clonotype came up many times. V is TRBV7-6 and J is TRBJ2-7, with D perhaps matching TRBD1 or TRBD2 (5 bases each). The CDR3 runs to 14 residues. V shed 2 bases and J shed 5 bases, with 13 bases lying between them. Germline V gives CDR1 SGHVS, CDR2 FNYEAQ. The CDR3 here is CASSLFLRGDEQYF. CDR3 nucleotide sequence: TGTGCCAGCAGCTTATTTTTGAGAGGGGACGAGCAGTACTTC.

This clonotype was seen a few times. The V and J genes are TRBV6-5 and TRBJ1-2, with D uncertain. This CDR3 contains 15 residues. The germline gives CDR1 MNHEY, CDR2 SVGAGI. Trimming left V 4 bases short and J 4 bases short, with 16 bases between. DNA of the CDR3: TGTGCCAGCAGTTTCCAGACGGGAGCGACCTATGGCTACACCTTC. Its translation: CASSFQTGATYGYTF.

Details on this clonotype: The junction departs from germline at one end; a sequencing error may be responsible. The CDR3 here is CASSFRVSADTQYF. CDR3 sequence (DNA): TGTGCCAGCAGTTTTAGAGTGTCAGCAGATACGCAGTATTTC. The chain recombines TRBV12-3 or TRBV12-4 with TRBJ2-3; no clear D gene. This CDR3 comprises 14 residues.

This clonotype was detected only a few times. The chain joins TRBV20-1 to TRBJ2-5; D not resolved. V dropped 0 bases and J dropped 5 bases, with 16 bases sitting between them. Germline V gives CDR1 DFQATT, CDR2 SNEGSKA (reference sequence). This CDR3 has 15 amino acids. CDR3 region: CSAREAASGWETQYF. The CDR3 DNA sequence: TGCAGTGCTAGAGAAGCCGCATCGGGTTGGGAGACCCAGTACTTC.

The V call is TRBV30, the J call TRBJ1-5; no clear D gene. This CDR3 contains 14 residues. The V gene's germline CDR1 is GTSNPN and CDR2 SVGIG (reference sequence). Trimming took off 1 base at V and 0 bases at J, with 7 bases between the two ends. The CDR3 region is CAWSALHSNQPQHF. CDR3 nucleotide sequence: TGTGCCTGGAGTGCGCTACATAGCAATCAGCCCCAGCATTTT.

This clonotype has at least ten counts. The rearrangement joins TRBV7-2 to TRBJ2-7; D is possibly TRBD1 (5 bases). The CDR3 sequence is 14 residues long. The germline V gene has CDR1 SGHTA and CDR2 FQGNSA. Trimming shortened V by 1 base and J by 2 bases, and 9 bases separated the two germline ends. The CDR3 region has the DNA TGTGCCAGCAGCTTAGGGGGCAGTACCTACGAGCAGTACTTC. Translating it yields CASSLGGSTYEQYF.

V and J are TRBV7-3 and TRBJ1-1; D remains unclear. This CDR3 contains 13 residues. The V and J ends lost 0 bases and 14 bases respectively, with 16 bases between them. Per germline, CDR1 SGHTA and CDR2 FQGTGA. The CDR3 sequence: CASSLTRTGVLFF. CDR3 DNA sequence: TGTGCCAGCAGCTTAACGCGGACCGGGGTGTTATTCTTT. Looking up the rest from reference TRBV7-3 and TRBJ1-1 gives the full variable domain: GAGVSQTPSNKVTEKGKYVELRCDPISGHTALYWYRQSLGQGPEFLIYFQGTGAADDSGLPNDRFFAVRPEGSVSTLKIQRTERGDSAVYLCASSLTRTGVLFFGQGTRLTVV.

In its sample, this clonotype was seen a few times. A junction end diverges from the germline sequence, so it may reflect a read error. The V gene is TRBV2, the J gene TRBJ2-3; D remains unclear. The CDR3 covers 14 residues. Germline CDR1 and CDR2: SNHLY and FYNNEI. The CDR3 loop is CASSALVSTDTQYF. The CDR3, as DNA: TGCGCCAGCAGTGCCCTTGTTAGCACAGATACGCAGTATTTT.

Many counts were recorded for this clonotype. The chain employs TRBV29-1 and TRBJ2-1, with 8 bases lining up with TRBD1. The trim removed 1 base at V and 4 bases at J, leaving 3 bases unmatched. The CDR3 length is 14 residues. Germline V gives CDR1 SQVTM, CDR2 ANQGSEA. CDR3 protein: CSVEGWTGYNEQFF. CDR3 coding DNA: TGCAGCGTTGAAGGGTGGACAGGGTACAATGAGCAGTTCTTC.

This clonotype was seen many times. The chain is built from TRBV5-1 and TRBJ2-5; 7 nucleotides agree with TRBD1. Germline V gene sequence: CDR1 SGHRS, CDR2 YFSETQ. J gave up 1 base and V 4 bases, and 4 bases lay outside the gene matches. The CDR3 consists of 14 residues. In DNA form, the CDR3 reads TGCGCCAGCAGCGTAACAGGGGTCCAAGAGACCCAGTACTTC. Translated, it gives CASSVTGVQETQYF.

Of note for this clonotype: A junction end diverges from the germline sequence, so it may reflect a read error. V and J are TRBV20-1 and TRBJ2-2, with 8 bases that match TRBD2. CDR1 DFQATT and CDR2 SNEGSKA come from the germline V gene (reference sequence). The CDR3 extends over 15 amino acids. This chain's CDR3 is CSARDPGGTTGELLF. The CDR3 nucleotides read TGCAGTGCTAGAGACCCGGGAGGGACCACCGGGGAGCTGTTGTTT.

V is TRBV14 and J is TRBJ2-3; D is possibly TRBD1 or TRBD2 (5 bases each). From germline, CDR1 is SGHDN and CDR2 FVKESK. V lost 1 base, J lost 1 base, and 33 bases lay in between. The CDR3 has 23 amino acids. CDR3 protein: CASSQASSLSRRGRDVGTDTQYF. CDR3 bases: TGTGCCAGCAGCCAAGCCTCCTCATTATCTCGCCGGGGCAGGGATGTTGGCACAGATACGCAGTATTTT.

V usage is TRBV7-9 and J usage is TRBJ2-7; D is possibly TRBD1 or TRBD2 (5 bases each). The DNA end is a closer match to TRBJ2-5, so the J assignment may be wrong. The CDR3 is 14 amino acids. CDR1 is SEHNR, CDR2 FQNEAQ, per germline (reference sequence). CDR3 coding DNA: TGTGCCAGCAGCTTAGGGGGGATCGGAGGGACCCAGTACTTC. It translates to CASSLGGIGGTQYF.

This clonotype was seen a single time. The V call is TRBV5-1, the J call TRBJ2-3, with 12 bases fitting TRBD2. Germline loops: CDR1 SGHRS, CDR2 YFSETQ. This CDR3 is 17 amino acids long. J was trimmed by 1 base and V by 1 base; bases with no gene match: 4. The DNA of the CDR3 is TGCGCCAGCAGCTTGTTCGCTAGCGGGGGGGGCACAGATACGCAGTATTTT. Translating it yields CASSLFASGGGTDTQYF.